This T cell receptor (beta chain) was found in a study of Ad26.COV2.S vaccination and SARS-CoV-2 variants. Study-level background: Ad26.COV2.S shots went into the muscle once or twice, 56 days apart. Points from the study as a whole: Measures of TCR breadth and depth may have fallen short of total T cell responses.

TCRdb's table, derived via immunoSEQ multiplex PCR, lists solely in-frame clones and lacks some. The table lists 380,000 or so clones, approximately 90% of them singletons. The germline CDR1 and CDR2 sequences are LGHDT and YNNKEL (reference sequence). The CDR3 has 12 amino acids. The V gene lost 5 bases and the J gene lost 4 bases, with 9 bases spanning the gap. Turning to this clone: The antigen is not known. Other nucleotide sequences from this sample produce the same CDR3.

As to treatment: 15 to 20 received Ad26.COV2.S at low or high dose, single or two shots; about 5 received placebo; per-sample allocation not given. Specimens were obtained on day 63 following the first vaccine or placebo injection. The donor was a Boston adult aged 18-55 years. The TCR originated in a person between 18 and 65 years old who received the Ad26.COV2.S COVID-19 vaccine or a placebo. The chain combines TRBV3-1 (or the pseudogene TRBV3-2) with TRBJ2-7; D may be TRBD1 (6 bases). The specimen comprised peripheral blood, sampled in a trial of Ad26.COV2.S vaccine versus placebo. DNA of the CDR3: TGTGCCAGCAGCTTGACAGGATACGAGCAGTACTTC. As protein: CASSLTGYEQYF.